A single sample gave rise to the 7 T cell receptor beta chains below, sequenced in a study of coeliac disease. Method: immunoSEQ multiplex PCR; TCRdb's copy keeps in-frame clones and lacks some. This sample has fewer than 2,500 clones; about 75% occur once, and the top ten carry roughly 18%. The sample consisted of lamina propria lymphocytes from the gut. The receptors were sampled from a woman aged 50 to 60 with celiac disease on a gluten-free diet.

The genes are TRBV7-2 and TRBJ1-5; D is perhaps TRBD1 (6 bases). The germline CDR1 and CDR2 sequences are SGHTA and FQGNSA. This CDR3 is built from 16 residues. Trimming stripped 5 bases from V and 9 bases from J, with 23 bases between. DNA for the CDR3: TGTGCCAGCAGCCTTGGGACACTTCCGACCTTGGGGCCCCAGCATTTT. Translated, it gives CASSLGTLPTLGPQHF. Using reference TRBV7-2 and TRBJ1-5 for the parts outside the CDR3, the full variable domain is GAGVSQSPSNKVTEKGKDVELRCDPISGHTALYWYRQSLGQGLEFLIYFQGNSAPDKSGLPSDRFSAERTGGSVSTLTIQRTQQEDSAVYLCASSLGTLPTLGPQHFGDGTRLSIL.

The chain has TRBV4-1 and TRBJ2-3; D possibly corresponds to TRBD2 (5 bases). The V end lost 1 base, the J end lost 4 bases, and 21 bases lay between the germline ends. The CDR3 spans 18 residues. CDR1 is MGHRA and CDR2 is YSYEKL in the germline V gene. CDR3 sequence (DNA): TGCGCCAGCAGCCAAGTTCCCTGGGTCCTGAGGGCCCCAGATACGCAGTATTTT. Translating it yields CASSQVPWVLRAPDTQYF.

This chain joins TRBV6-5 and TRBJ1-1, with D possibly being TRBD1 (5 bases). CDR3 length: 13 amino acids. Germline CDR1 MNHEY, CDR2 SVGAGI. Trimming removed 8 bases at V and 7 bases at J, with 17 bases between. The CDR3 is CASYVFGGVEAFF. CDR3 nucleotide sequence: TGTGCCAGCTATGTATTCGGAGGGGTTGAAGCTTTCTTT.

The V gene is TRBV11-2, the J gene TRBJ2-3, with TRBD1 matching over 8 bases. The CDR3 spans 15 residues. CDR1 SGHAT and CDR2 FQNNGV come from the germline V gene. V shed 10 bases and J 4 bases; nucleotides not matched to a gene: 13. CDR3: CATTGGTGWADTQYF. The DNA of the CDR3 is TGTGCCACTACGGGCGGGACAGGTTGGGCAGATACGCAGTATTTT.

CDR3 bases: TGCGCCAGCAGCTACCGGGACACCTCCTACAATGAGCAGTTCTTC. Amino acid sequence: CASSYRDTSYNEQFF. The rearrangement uses TRBV5-1 and TRBJ2-1; the D gene is possibly TRBD1 (6 bases). The V and J ends lost 3 bases and 0 bases respectively, with 10 bases between them. This CDR3 region has 15 residues. Germline V lookup: CDR1 SGHRS, CDR2 YFSETQ.

The chain joins TRBV28 to TRBJ1-5; D is possibly TRBD1 (5 bases). Germline values: CDR1 MDHEN, CDR2 SYDVKM. This CDR3 has 20 residues. V was clipped by 7 bases and J by 0 bases, with 28 bases between them. The CDR3: CASTQGRGWLSFYSNQPQHF. The CDR3 DNA follows: TGTGCCAGCACCCAGGGTAGAGGTTGGTTATCGTTTTATAGCAATCAGCCCCAGCATTTT.

This clone was counted once. The chain joins TRBV19 to TRBJ2-7, with D possibly matching TRBD1 (7 bases). Per the germline V gene, CDR1 is LNHDA and CDR2 is SQIVND (reference sequence). This CDR3 spans 15 amino acids. Trimming removed 3 bases from V and 3 bases from J, with 15 bases in between. The CDR3 nucleotides are TGTGCCAGTAGTATGAGTTGGCAGGGGGGCTACGAGCAGTACTTC. Its protein is CASSMSWQGGYEQYF. Filled out from reference TRBV19 and TRBJ2-7, the complete variable domain reads DGGITQSPKYLFRKEGQNVTLSCEQNLNHDAMYWYRQDPGQGLRLIYYSQIVNDFQKGDIAEGYSVSREKKESFPLTVTSAQKNPTAFYLCASSMSWQGGYEQYFGPGTRLTVT.